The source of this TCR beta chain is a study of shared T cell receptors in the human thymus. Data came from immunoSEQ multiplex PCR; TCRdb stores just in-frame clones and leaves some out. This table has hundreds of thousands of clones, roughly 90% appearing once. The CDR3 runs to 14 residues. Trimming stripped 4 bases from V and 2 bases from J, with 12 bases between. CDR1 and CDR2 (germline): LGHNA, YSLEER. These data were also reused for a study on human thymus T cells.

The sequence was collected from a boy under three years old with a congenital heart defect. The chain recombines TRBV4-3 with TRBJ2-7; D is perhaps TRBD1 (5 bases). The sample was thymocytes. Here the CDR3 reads CASSPRARAYEQYF. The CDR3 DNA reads TGCGCCAGCAGCCCCAGGGCCCGGGCCTACGAGCAGTACTTC.